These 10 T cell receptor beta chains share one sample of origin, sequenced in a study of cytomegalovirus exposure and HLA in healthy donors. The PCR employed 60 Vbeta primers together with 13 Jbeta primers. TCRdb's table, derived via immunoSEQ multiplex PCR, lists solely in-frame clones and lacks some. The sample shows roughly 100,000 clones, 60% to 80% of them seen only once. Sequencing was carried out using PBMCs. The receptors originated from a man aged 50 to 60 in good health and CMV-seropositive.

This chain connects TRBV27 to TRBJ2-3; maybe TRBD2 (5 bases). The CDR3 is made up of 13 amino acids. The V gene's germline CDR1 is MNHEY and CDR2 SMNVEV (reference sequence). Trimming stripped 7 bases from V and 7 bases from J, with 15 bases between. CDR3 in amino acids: CASTLSLGNTQYF. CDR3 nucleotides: TGTGCCAGCACTCTTTCCCTCGGGAATACGCAGTATTTT.

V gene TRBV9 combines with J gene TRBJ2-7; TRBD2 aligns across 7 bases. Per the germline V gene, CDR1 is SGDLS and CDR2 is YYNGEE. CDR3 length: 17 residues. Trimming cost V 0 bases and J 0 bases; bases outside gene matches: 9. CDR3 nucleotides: TGTGCCAGCAGCGTAGCAGGAAGCGGGATAGTCTCCTACGAGCAGTACTTC. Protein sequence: CASSVAGSGIVSYEQYF. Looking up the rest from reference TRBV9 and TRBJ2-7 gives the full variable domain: DSGVTQTPKHLITATGQRVTLRCSPRSGDLSVYWYQQSLDQGLQFLIQYYNGEERAKGNILERFSAQQFPDLHSELNLSSLELGDSALYFCASSVAGSGIVSYEQYFGPGTRLTVT.

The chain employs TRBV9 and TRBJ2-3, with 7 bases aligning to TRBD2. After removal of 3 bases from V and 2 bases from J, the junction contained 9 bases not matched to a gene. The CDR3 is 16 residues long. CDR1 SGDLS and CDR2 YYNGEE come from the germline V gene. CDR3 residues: CASSGRSGVSTDTQYF. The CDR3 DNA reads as TGTGCCAGCAGCGGACGGAGCGGGGTCTCCACAGATACGCAGTATTTT.

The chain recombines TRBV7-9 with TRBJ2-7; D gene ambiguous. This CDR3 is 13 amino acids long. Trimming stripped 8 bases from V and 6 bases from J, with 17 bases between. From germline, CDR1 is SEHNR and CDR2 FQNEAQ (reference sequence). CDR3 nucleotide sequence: TGTGCCAGCGGCCCGCGGTCCCGGCTCGAGCAGTACTTC. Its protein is CASGPRSRLEQYF. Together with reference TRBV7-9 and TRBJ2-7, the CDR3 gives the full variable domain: DTGVSQNPRHKITKRGQNVTFRCDPISEHNRLYWYRQTLGQGPEFLTYFQNEAQLEKSRLLSDRFSAERPKGSFSTLEIQRTEQGDSAMYLCASGPRSRLEQYFGPGTRLTVT.

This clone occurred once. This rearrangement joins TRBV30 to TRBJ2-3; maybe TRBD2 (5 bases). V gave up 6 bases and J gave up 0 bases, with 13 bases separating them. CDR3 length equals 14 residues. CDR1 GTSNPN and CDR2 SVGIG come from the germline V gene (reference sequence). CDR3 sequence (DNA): TGTGCCTGTGGGAGCGGCATTAGCACAGATACGCAGTATTTT. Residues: CACGSGISTDTQYF. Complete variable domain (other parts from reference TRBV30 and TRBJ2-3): SQTIHQWPATLVQPVGSPLSLECTVEGTSNPNLYWYRQAAGRGLQLLFYSVGIGQISSEVPQNLSASRPQDRQFILSSKKLLLSDSGFYLCACGSGISTDTQYFGPGTRLTVL.

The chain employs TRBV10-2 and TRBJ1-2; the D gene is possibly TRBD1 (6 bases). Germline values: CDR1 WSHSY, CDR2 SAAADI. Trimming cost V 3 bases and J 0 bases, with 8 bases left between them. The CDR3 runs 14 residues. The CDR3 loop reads CASSEGGPNYGYTF. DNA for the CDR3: TGCGCCAGCAGTGAAGGGGGTCCTAACTATGGCTACACCTTC.

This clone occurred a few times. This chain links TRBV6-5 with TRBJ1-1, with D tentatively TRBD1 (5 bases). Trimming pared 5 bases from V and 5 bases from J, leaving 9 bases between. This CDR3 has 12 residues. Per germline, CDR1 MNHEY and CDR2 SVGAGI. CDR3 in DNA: TGTGCCAGCAGTGTCAGGGTTACTGAAGCTTTCTTT. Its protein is CASSVRVTEAFF.

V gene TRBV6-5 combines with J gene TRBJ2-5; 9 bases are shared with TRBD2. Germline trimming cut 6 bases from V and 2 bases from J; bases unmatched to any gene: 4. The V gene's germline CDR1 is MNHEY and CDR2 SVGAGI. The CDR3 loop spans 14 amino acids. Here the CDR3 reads CASSVAGVQETQYF. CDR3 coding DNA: TGTGCCAGCAGCGTAGCGGGAGTTCAAGAGACCCAGTACTTC.

The CDR3 protein is CASSEVGLLFGDTQYF. The CDR3 region has the DNA TGTGCCAGCAGTGAAGTGGGCCTTCTCTTTGGAGATACGCAGTATTTT. The chain is built from TRBV2 and TRBJ2-3; D gene uncertain. The CDR3 length is 16 residues. Trimming took 1 base from V and 5 from J, leaving 16 bases between them. The germline CDR1 and CDR2 sequences are SNHLY and FYNNEI.

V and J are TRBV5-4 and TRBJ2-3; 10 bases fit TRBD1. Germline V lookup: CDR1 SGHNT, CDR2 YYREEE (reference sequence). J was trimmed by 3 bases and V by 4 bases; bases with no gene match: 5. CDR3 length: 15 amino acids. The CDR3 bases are TGTGCCAGCAGCCTGGGGGACAGGGGAACAGATACGCAGTATTTT. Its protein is CASSLGDRGTDTQYF.